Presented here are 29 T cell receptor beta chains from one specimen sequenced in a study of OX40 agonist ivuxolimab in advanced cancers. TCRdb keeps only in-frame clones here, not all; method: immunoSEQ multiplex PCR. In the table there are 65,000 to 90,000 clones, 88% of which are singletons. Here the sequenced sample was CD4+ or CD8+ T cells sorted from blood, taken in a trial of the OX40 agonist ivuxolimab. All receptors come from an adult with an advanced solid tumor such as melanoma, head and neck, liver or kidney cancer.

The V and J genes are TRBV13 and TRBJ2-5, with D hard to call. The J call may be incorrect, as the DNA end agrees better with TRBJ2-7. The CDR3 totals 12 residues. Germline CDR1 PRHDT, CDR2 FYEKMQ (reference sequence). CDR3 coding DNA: TGTGCCAGCAGCTTAAGCCGGGACGAGCAGTACTTC. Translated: CASSLSRDEQYF.

This CDR3 is CAWTTGDTQYF. The CDR3 coding sequence is TGTGCCTGGACAACGGGGGATACGCAGTATTTT. V is TRBV30 and J is TRBJ2-3; a possible D gene is TRBD2 (5 bases). The V gene lost 4 bases and the J gene lost 6 bases, with 8 bases spanning the gap. The CDR3 runs 11 residues. Germline V gene lookup returns CDR1 GTSNPN and CDR2 SVGIG (reference sequence).

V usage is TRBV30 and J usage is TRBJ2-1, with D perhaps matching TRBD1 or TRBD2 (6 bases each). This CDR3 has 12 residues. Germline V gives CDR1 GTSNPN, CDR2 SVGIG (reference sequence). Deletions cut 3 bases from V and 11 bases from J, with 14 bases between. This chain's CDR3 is CAWRLLGGKQFF. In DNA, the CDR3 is TGTGCCTGGAGACTACTAGGGGGGAAGCAGTTCTTC.

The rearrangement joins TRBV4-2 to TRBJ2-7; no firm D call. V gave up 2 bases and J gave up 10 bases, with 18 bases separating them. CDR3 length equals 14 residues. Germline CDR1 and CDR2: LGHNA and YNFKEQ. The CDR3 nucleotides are TGTGCCAGCAGCCAAAGTAGCACGCTTTACCCCCAGTACTTC. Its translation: CASSQSSTLYPQYF.

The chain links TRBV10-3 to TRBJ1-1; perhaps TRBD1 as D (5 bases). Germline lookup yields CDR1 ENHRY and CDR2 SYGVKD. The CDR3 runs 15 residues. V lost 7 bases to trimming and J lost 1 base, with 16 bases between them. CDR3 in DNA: TGTGCCATCATTAGGGGACCCGGGAGGAACACTGAAGCTTTCTTT. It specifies CAIIRGPGRNTEAFF.

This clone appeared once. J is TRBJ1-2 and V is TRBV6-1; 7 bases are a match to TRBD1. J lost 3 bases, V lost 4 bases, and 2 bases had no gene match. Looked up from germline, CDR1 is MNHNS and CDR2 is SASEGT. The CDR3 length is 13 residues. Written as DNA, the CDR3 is TGTGCCAGCAGTGTTGACAGGGACTATGGCTACACCTTC. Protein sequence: CASSVDRDYGYTF.

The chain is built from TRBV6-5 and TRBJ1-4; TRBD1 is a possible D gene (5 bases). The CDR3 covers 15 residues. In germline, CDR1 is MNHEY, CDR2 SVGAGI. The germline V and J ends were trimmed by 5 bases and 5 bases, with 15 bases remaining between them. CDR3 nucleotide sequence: TGTGCCAGCAGTAGAGGTGGGACTCCGAATGAAAAACTGTTTTTT. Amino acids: CASSRGGTPNEKLFF.

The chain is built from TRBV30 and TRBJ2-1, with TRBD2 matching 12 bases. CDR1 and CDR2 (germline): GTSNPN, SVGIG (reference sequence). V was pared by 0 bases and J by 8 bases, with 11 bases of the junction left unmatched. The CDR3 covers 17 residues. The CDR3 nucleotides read TGTGCCTGGAGTGTAAGGGCTAGCGGGAGGGCGACATATGAGCAGTTCTTC. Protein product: CAWSVRASGRATYEQFF.

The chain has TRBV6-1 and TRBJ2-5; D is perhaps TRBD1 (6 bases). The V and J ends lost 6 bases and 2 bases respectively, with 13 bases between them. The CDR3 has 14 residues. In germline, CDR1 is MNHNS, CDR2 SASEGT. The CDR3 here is CASRPGTNQETQYF. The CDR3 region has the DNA TGTGCCAGCAGACCAGGGACAAATCAAGAGACCCAGTACTTC.

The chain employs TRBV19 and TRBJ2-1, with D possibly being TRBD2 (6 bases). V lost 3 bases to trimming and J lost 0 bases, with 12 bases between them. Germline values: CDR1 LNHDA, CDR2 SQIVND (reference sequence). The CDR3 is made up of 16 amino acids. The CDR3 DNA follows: TGTGCCAGTAGTATCATACGGGGGAGCTCCTACAATGAGCAGTTCTTC. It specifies CASSIIRGSSYNEQFF.

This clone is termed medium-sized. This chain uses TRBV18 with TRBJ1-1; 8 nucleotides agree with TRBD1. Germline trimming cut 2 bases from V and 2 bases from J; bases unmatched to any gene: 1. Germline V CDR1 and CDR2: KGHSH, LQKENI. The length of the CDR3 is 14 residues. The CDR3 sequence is CASSPGQGNTEAFF. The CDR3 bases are TGTGCCAGCTCACCAGGACAGGGAAACACTGAAGCTTTCTTT.

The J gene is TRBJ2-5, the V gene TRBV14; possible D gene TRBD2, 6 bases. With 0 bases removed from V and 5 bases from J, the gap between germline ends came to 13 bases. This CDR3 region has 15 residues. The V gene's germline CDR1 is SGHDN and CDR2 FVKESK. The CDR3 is CASSQDIGSGETQYF. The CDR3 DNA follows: TGTGCCAGCAGCCAAGATATAGGTAGCGGCGAGACCCAGTACTTC.

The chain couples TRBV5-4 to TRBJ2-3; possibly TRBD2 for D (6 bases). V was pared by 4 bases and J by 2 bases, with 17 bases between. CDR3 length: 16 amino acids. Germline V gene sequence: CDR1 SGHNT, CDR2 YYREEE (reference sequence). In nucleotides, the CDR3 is TGTGCCAGCAGCCGCGGGGCTCCCGGGTCCACAGATACGCAGTATTTT. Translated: CASSRGAPGSTDTQYF. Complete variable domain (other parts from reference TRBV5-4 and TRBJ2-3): ETGVTQSPTHLIKTRGQQVTLRCSSQSGHNTVSWYQQALGQGPQFIFQYYREEENGRGNFPPRFSGLQFPNYSSELNVNALELDDSALYLCASSRGAPGSTDTQYFGPGTRLTVL.

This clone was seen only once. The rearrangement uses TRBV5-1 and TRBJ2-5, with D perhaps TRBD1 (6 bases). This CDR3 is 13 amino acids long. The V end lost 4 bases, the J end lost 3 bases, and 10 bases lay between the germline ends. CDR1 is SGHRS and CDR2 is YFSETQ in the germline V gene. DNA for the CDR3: TGCGCCAGCAGCCGGGACAACGAAGAGACCCAGTACTTC. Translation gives CASSRDNEETQYF.

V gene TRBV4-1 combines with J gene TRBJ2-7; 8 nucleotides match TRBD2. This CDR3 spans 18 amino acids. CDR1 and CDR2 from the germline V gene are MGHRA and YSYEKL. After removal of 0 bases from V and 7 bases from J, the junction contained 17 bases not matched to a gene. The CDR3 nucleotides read TGCGCCAGCAGCCAAGATGTGGGAGGGGTAGCGGGATCGTGGGAGCAGTACTTC. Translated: CASSQDVGGVAGSWEQYF.

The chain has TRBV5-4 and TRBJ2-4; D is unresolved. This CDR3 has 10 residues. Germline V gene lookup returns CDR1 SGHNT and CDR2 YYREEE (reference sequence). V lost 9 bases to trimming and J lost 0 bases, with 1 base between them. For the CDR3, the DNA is TGTGCCATAGCCAAAAACATTCAGTACTTC. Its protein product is CAIAKNIQYF.

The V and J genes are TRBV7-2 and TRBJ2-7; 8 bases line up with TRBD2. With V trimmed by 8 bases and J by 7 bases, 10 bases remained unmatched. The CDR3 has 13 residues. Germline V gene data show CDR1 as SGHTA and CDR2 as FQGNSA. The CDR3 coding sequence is TGTGCCAGCGACGACGGGAGGGCGGGGGAGCAGTACTTC. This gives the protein CASDDGRAGEQYF.

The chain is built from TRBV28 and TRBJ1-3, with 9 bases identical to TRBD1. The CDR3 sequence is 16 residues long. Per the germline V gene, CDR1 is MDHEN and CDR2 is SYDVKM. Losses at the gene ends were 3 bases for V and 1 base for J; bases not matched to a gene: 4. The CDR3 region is CASSFAGQGSGNTIYF. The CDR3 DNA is TGTGCCAGCAGTTTTGCGGGACAGGGTTCTGGAAACACCATATATTTT. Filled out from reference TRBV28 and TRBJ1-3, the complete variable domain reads DVKVTQSSRYLVKRTGEKVFLECVQDMDHENMFWYRQDPGLGLRLIYFSYDVKMKEKGDIPEGYSVSREKKERFSLILESASTNQTSMYLCASSFAGQGSGNTIYFGEGSWLTVV.

The CDR3 sequence: CASSLRTGVEKLFF. The CDR3 DNA follows: TGTGCCAGCAGCTTACGGACAGGGGTTGAAAAACTGTTTTTT. This chain links TRBV7-9 with TRBJ1-4, with 9 bases identical to TRBD1. This CDR3 comprises 14 residues. Germline V gene data show CDR1 as SEHNR and CDR2 as FQNEAQ (reference sequence). V shed 2 bases, J shed 7 bases, and the junction held 2 bases outside the gene matches.

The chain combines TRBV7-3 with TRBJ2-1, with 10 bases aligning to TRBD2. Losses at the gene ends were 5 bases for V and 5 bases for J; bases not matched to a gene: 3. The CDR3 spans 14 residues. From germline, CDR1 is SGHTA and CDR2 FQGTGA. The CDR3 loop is CASSKGTSDNEQFF. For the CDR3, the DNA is TGTGCCAGCAGCAAAGGGACTAGCGACAATGAGCAGTTCTTC.

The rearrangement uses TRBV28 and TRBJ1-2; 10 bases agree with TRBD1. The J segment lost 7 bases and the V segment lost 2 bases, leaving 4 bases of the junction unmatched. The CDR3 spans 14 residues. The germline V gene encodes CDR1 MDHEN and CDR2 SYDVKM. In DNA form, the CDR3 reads TGTGCCAGCAGTTTAAAAGGACAGGGGGGTGGCTACACCTTC. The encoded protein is CASSLKGQGGGYTF.

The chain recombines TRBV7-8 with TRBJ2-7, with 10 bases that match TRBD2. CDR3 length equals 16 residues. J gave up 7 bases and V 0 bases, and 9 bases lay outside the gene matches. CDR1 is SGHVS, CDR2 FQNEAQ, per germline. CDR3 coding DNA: TGTGCCAGCAGCTTAGCGCTGGGGGGACTAGCGATGGAGCAGTACTTC. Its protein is CASSLALGGLAMEQYF.

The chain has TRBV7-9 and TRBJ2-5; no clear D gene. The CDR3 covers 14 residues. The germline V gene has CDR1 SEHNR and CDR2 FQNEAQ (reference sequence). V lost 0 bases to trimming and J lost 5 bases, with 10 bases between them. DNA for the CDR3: TGTGCCAGCAGCTTAGCGTATTCTGGGGAGACCCAGTACTTC. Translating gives CASSLAYSGETQYF.

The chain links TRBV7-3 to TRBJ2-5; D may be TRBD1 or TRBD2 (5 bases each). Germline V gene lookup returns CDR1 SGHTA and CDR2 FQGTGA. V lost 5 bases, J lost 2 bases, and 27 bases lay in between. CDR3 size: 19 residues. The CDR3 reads CASSDRDQSFRRQQETQYF. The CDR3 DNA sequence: TGTGCCAGCAGCGACCGGGACCAGAGCTTCAGGCGCCAACAAGAGACCCAGTACTTC.

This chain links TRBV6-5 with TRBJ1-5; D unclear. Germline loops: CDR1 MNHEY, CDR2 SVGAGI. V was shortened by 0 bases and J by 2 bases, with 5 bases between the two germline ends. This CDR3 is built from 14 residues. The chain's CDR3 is CASSYSGRNQPQHF. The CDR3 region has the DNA TGTGCCAGCAGTTACTCAGGGCGCAATCAGCCCCAGCATTTT.

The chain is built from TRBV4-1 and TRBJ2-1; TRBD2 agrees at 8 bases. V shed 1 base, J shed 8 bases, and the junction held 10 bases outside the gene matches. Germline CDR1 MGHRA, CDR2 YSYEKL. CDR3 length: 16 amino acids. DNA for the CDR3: TGCGCCAGCAGCCAAGCCGGGACTAGAGGGCTCGATGAGCAGTTCTTC. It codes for CASSQAGTRGLDEQFF.

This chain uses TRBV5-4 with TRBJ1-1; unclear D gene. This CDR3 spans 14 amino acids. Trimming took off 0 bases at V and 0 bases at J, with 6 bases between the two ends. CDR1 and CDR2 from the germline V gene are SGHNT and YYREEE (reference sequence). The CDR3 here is CASSLGSLNTEAFF. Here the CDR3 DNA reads TGTGCCAGCAGCTTGGGTTCTTTGAACACTGAAGCTTTCTTT.

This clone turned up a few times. This CDR3 is CASSLRQGFWQPQHF. DNA for the CDR3: TGTGCCAGCAGTTTACGACAGGGGTTTTGGCAGCCCCAGCATTTT. This chain connects TRBV28 to TRBJ1-5, with TRBD1 matching over 8 bases. This CDR3 is built from 15 residues. V lost 2 bases, J lost 7 bases, and 7 bases stayed unmatched. Germline V lookup: CDR1 MDHEN, CDR2 SYDVKM.

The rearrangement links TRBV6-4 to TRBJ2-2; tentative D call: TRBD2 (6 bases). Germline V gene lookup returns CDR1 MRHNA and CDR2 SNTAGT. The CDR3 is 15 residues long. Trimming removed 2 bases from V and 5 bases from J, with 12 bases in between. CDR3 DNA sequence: TGTGCCAGCAGTGACCTAGCTGGGGGGACCGGGGAGCTGTTTTTT. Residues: CASSDLAGGTGELFF.